The TCR beta chain described here comes from a study of cytomegalovirus exposure and HLA in healthy donors. The CDR3 loop spans 17 amino acids. Unmatched junction bases numbered 11, after V lost 6 bases and J lost 4 bases. CDR1 and CDR2 from the germline V gene are SGHTA and FQGNSA. The study ran its PCR with 60 Vbeta and 13 Jbeta primers. Assay used: immunoSEQ multiplex PCR; TCRdb lists only in-frame clones, some missing. The sample includes about 180,000 clones, around 77% of them seen just once. This rearrangement joins TRBV7-2 to TRBJ2-1; 11 bases line up with TRBD2. The sample taken for sequencing was PBMCs. The receptor's source is a man between 60 and 75 years old in good health and CMV-seronegative. CDR3 DNA sequence: TGTGCCAGCAGGACCGGGACTAGCGGAGCGGGATACAATGAGCAGTTCTTC. Translating it yields CASRTGTSGAGYNEQFF.